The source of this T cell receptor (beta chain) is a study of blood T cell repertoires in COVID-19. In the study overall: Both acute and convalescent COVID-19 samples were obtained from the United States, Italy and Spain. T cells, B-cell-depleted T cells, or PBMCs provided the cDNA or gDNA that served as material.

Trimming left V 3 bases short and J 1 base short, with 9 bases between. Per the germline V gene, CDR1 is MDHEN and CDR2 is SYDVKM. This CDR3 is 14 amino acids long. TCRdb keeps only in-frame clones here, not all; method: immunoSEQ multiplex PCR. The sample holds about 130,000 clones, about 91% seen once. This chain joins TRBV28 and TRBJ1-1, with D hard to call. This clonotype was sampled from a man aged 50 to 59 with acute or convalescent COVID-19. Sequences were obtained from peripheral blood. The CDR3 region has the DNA TGTGCCAGCAGTTTGAACCCTAGGAACACTGAAGCTTTCTTT. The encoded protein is CASSLNPRNTEAFF. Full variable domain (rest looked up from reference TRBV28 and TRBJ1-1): DVKVTQSSRYLVKRTGEKVFLECVQDMDHENMFWYRQDPGLGLRLIYFSYDVKMKEKGDIPEGYSVSREKKERFSLILESASTNQTSMYLCASSLNPRNTEAFFGQGTRLTVV.